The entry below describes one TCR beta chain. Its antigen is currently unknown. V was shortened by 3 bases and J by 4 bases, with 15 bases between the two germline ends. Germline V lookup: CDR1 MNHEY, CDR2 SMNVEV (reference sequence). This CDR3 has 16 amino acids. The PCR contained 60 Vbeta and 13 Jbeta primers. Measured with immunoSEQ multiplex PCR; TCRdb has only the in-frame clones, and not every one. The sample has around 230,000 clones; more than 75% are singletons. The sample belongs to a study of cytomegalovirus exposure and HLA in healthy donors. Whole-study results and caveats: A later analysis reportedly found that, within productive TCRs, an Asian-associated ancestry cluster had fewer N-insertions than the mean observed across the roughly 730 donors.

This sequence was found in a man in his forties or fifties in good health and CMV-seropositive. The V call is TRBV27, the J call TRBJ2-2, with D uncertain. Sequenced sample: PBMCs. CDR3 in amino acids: CASSLSQDHGTGELFF. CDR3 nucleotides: TGTGCCAGCAGTTTGAGCCAGGATCACGGCACCGGGGAGCTGTTTTTT.